This is a list of T cell receptor beta chains from one sample in a study of follicular helper T cells after annual influenza vaccination. The table came from immunoSEQ multiplex PCR; TCRdb's copy has only in-frame clones and leaves some out. The table records about 11,000 clones, about 82% of them present only once. The specimen comprised CXCR5- memory CD4+ T cells sorted from blood, sampled 6 weeks after influenza vaccination. The receptor source for this set is an adult who received the influenza vaccine. Both conserved end residues are part of each CDR3. The D gene is left open where the match is weak. Expanded clones are given a class, and other clones once, few, many or no size at all.

v_call,clone_size,d_call,j_call,cdr3_nt,cdr3_aa
TRBV7-8,few,.,TRBJ1-3,TGTGCCAGCAGCTTAGGTGGCGGCAGCTCTGGAAACACCATATATTTT,CASSLGGGSSGNTIYF
TRBV6-9,once,.,TRBJ1-2,TGTGCCAGCAGTCTGACCAAGGCTTACGGAAAGACCTATGGCTACACCTTC,CASSLTKAYGKTYGYTF
TRBV5-1,.,TRBD2,TRBJ2-1,TGCGCCAGCAGCTTGGCCGGGACTAGCGGGGGATTCAGCAATGAGCAGTTCTTC,CASSLAGTSGGFSNEQFF
TRBV27,.,TRBD1,TRBJ2-7,TGTGCCAGCAGGACCGTGGACAGGGTGGGCGAGCAGTACTTC,CASRTVDRVGEQYF
TRBV11-3,.,TRBD2,TRBJ2-1,TGTGCCAGCAGCCAGGGACTAGCGGGGGGAAGTGAGCAGTTCTTC,CASSQGLAGGSEQFF
TRBV7-2,.,.,TRBJ2-3,TGTGCCAGCAGCTTGCACAGCACAGATACGCAGTATTTT,CASSLHSTDTQYF
TRBV28,.,TRBD2,TRBJ2-1,TGTGCCAGCAGTTTGGGGGTAGCGGGAGGGGCCTACAATGAGCAGTTCTTC,CASSLGVAGGAYNEQFF
TRBV19,once,.,TRBJ2-2,TGTGCCAGTAGTGCGGATTGGACCGGGGAGCTGTTTTTT,CASSADWTGELFF
TRBV7-2,.,.,TRBJ2-3,TGTGCCAGCAGCTTAGCCCCCGGGGCGGATACGCAGTATTTT,CASSLAPGADTQYF
TRBV6-5,once,TRBD1,TRBJ2-1,TGTGCCAGCAGTAAACAGGGGAGCTCCTACAATGAGCAGTTCTTC,CASSKQGSSYNEQFF
TRBV15,.,.,TRBJ2-1,TGTGCCACCAGCAGAGATTCCTCGCCTTTCAATGAGCAGTTCTTC,CATSRDSSPFNEQFF
TRBV4-1,.,TRBD2,TRBJ2-5,TGCGCCAGCAGCCTTACCGGGACTATAGAGACCCAGTACTTC,CASSLTGTIETQYF
TRBV4-3,.,TRBD2,TRBJ2-3,TGCGCCAGCAGCCAAGAACCCATAGCGGGGGGGCATAGAGATACGCAGTATTTT,CASSQEPIAGGHRDTQYF
TRBV6-6,.,TRBD1,TRBJ1-6,TGTGCCAGCAGGGACAGGGGGACTAATTCACCCCTCCACTTT,CASRDRGTNSPLHF
TRBV6-5,.,.,TRBJ1-2,TGTGCCAGCAGACCGACAGGCGGCTATGGCTACACCTTC,CASRPTGGYGYTF
TRBV14,.,.,TRBJ1-2,TGTGCCAGCAGCCTTTCCCGGGGAGGGGCAGGCTATGGCTACACCTTC,CASSLSRGGAGYGYTF
TRBV11-2,.,.,TRBJ2-7,TGTGCCAGCAGCTTAGGGACTGTAAAATACTACGAGCAGTACTTC,CASSLGTVKYYEQYF
TRBV5-1,.,.,TRBJ2-7,TGCGCCAGCAGCTTGGACAGGCTCTACGAGCAGTACTTC,CASSLDRLYEQYF
TRBV2,.,.,TRBJ2-2,TGTGCCAGCAGGGCTTCCGGCGGGGAGCTGTTTTTT,CASRASGGELFF
TRBV15,.,.,TRBJ2-5,TGTGCCACCAGCAGAGAGCCTCGGACAGTTCAAGAGACCCAGTACTTC,CATSREPRTVQETQYF
TRBV2,.,.,TRBJ1-4,TGTGCCAGCAGCCGACAACTGGAAAAACTGTTTTTT,CASSRQLEKLFF
TRBV5-1,.,TRBD1,TRBJ2-5,TGCGCCAGCAGCCAAAGGGACAGGGGTTTCGGGGAGACCCAGTACTTC,CASSQRDRGFGETQYF
TRBV19,.,.,TRBJ1-2,TGTGCCAGTACCCCTGGGGGACTCTGGGATGGCTACACCTTC,CASTPGGLWDGYTF
TRBV12-5,few,.,TRBJ2-7,TGTGCTAGTGGTTCTTGGCCGTACGGGGACGAGCAGTACTTC,CASGSWPYGDEQYF
TRBV5-1,.,.,TRBJ1-4,TGCGCCAGCAGCAGGGACGGAACTAATGAAAAACTGTTTTTT,CASSRDGTNEKLFF
TRBV2,.,.,TRBJ2-7,TGTGCCAGCGGGGATAGCGGCACCTACGAGCAGTACTTC,CASGDSGTYEQYF
TRBV10-3,.,TRBD1,TRBJ2-2,TGTGCCACCGGACGCGGGACAGGGGCCACCGGGGAGCTGTTTTTT,CATGRGTGATGELFF
TRBV5-1,few,.,TRBJ2-7,TGCGCCAGCAGCTTGGAACGTTCCTACGAGCAGTACTTC,CASSLERSYEQYF
TRBV25-1,once,.,TRBJ2-5,TGTGCCAGCAGTTTCGGGGAGACCCAGTACTTC,CASSFGETQYF
TRBV11-2,few,.,TRBJ1-3,TGTGCCAGCAGCCTTATCCACGGAAACACCATATATTTT,CASSLIHGNTIYF
TRBV19,.,.,TRBJ1-5,TGTGCCAGTAGTATATGGGGGGTCGGGCAGCCCCAGCATTTT,CASSIWGVGQPQHF
TRBV19,.,TRBD2,TRBJ2-5,TGTGCCAGTAGTACTAGCGGGGCAGGTAGAGAGACCCAGTACTTC,CASSTSGAGRETQYF
TRBV7-2,.,.,TRBJ1-6,TGTGCCAGCAGCTTAGTGGACGGGGCTTCACCCCTCCACTTT,CASSLVDGASPLHF
TRBV10-3,.,TRBD2,TRBJ2-2,TGTGCCGCAAAGGGTAGCGGGGGCCAGAACACCGGGGAGCTGTTTTTT,CAAKGSGGQNTGELFF
TRBV7-8,.,.,TRBJ2-5,TGTGCCAGCAGCTTAGTGGCAGGGAACCAAGAGACCCAGTACTTC,CASSLVAGNQETQYF
TRBV6-1,.,TRBD1,TRBJ1-2,TGTGCCAGCAGAACTAGACAGGGCCGGAGTGGCTACACCTTC,CASRTRQGRSGYTF
TRBV29-1,.,.,TRBJ1-1,TGCAGCGTTGTTCGTGGGGTCAGCACTGAAGCTTTCTTT,CSVVRGVSTEAFF
TRBV30,.,TRBD1,TRBJ2-3,TGTGCCTGGAGTCGGGACAGCCTTGGTGCAGATACGCAGTATTTT,CAWSRDSLGADTQYF
TRBV6-5,.,TRBD1,TRBJ1-5,TGTGCCAGCTCCCCGACAGGGCGACAGCCCCAGCATTTT,CASSPTGRQPQHF
TRBV4-2,.,.,TRBJ1-2,TGTGCCAGCAGCCAGGGGGAGGGCTATGGCTACACCTTC,CASSQGEGYGYTF
TRBV5-8,few,.,TRBJ1-1,TGTGCCAGCAGCTTTGGGACGTCATCGGCTTTCTTT,CASSFGTSSAFF
TRBV7-9,.,.,TRBJ2-7,TGTGCCAGCAGCTTAGCGCGGGAAGGGCCGAGGGAGCAGTACTTC,CASSLAREGPREQYF
TRBV4-2,.,.,TRBJ1-2,TGTGCCAGCAGCCAGGAAACAACTAACTATGGCTACACCTTC,CASSQETTNYGYTF
TRBV2,.,TRBD2,TRBJ2-3,TGTGCCAGCAGTGATTTGGGACTAGCGGGGGGGTCCCCAGATACGCAGTATTTT,CASSDLGLAGGSPDTQYF
TRBV28,.,.,TRBJ2-1,TGTGCCAGCAGAAGAGGTCGCGCATCGAGCTCCTACAATGAGCAGTTCTTC,CASRRGRASSSYNEQFF
TRBV18,.,TRBD1,TRBJ1-5,TGTGCCAGCTCACCGGGCCAGGGGGATCAGCCCCAGCATTTT,CASSPGQGDQPQHF
TRBV10-3,.,TRBD2,TRBJ2-2,TGTGCCATCAGCCCGACTAGCGGGAGGCGGGGGCACACCGGGGAGCTGTTTTTT,CAISPTSGRRGHTGELFF
TRBV28,.,TRBD1,TRBJ1-2,TGTGCCAGCAGCCAGGGACAGGGGTTTAACTATGGCTACACCTTC,CASSQGQGFNYGYTF
TRBV2,.,.,TRBJ2-3,TGTGCCAGCAGAGGGAGGTCGACCCCTCGGGGGCCGGATACGCAGTATTTT,CASRGRSTPRGPDTQYF
TRBV21-1,.,.,TRBJ2-7,TGTGCCAGCAGCAAGGAACCAACTATGGTCAATCTCTCCTACGAGCAGTACTTC,CASSKEPTMVNLSYEQYF
TRBV19,.,TRBD1,TRBJ1-2,TGTGCCAGTAGTCAGAAGACAGGGCTTGGCTACACCTTC,CASSQKTGLGYTF
TRBV6-1,few,.,TRBJ2-7,TGTGCCAGCAGTGATTCAGCCGACACGGTTTACGAGCAGTACTTC,CASSDSADTVYEQYF
TRBV28,.,.,TRBJ1-4,TGTGCCAGCAGTTTCCATGGAGAGGAAAAACTGTTTTTT,CASSFHGEEKLFF
TRBV7-3,.,.,TRBJ1-1,TGTGCCAGCAGCTTATTTTTCAAAGGAGCTTTCTTT,CASSLFFKGAFF
TRBV5-5,.,TRBD2,TRBJ2-2,TGTGCCAGCAGCACTTCTAGCGGGAGTATGACCGGGGAGCTGTTTTTT,CASSTSSGSMTGELFF
TRBV6-6,.,.,TRBJ1-1,TGTGCCAGCAGTACCCAGGGGAACACTGAAGCTTTCTTT,CASSTQGNTEAFF
TRBV5-6,.,TRBD1,TRBJ2-1,TGTGCCAGCAGCTCGAGAGAGGGGGCGAAGTATGAGCAGTTCTTC,CASSSREGAKYEQFF
TRBV27,.,TRBD2,TRBJ2-5,TGTGCCAGCAGTCCGAGTATGACTAGCGGGAGGGGTAAGCCAGAGACCCAGTACTTC,CASSPSMTSGRGKPETQYF
TRBV19,.,.,TRBJ2-1,TGTGCCAGTAGTCCTTTCCCGGGACCCGGATCCTACAATGAGCAGTTCTTC,CASSPFPGPGSYNEQFF
TRBV6-5,.,.,TRBJ2-7,TGTGCCAGCAGTTCCAGAAGGACCGCCTCCTACGAGCAGTACTTC,CASSSRRTASYEQYF